The 9 T cell receptor beta chains in this list originate from one sample, sequenced in a study of blood T cell repertoires in COVID-19. TCRdb keeps only in-frame clones here, not all; method: immunoSEQ multiplex PCR. The sample contains fewer than 350,000 clones, about 89% of which appear only once. The sequenced sample consisted of peripheral blood. These TCRs come from a woman in her forties or fifties who had recovered from COVID-19.

The CDR3 reads CASSLGSMNTEAFF. For the CDR3, the DNA is TGTGCCAGCAGCTTAGGTAGTATGAACACTGAAGCTTTCTTT. The rearrangement uses TRBV7-2 and TRBJ1-1; no clear D. The CDR3 is 14 amino acids. Germline V gene data show CDR1 as SGHTA and CDR2 as FQGNSA. V was trimmed by 1 base and J by 0 bases, leaving 6 bases between them.

The chain carries TRBV6-5 and TRBJ2-5, with a tentative D call TRBD1 (6 bases). The CDR3 runs 13 residues. From germline, CDR1 is MNHEY and CDR2 SVGAGI. Trimming removed 4 bases from V and 2 bases from J, with 8 bases in between. CDR3 nucleotides: TGTGCCAGCAGTTTCCAGGGGCAAGAGACCCAGTACTTC. This codes for CASSFQGQETQYF.

V and J are TRBV30 and TRBJ2-3; D may be TRBD2 (6 bases). Per the germline V gene, CDR1 is GTSNPN and CDR2 is SVGIG (reference sequence). V was trimmed by 2 bases and J by 4 bases, leaving 13 bases between them. This CDR3 has 14 residues. CDR3 protein: CAWSTRRESDTQYF. The DNA of the CDR3 is TGTGCCTGGAGTACCAGGCGGGAATCAGATACGCAGTATTTT.

V gene TRBV9 combines with J gene TRBJ1-3; D uncertain. This CDR3 has 17 amino acids. Germline loops: CDR1 SGDLS, CDR2 YYNGEE. The V gene lost 0 bases and the J gene lost 0 bases, with 13 bases spanning the gap. For the CDR3, the DNA is TGTGCCAGCAGCGTAGGGGCAGCCCAATCCTCTGGAAACACCATATATTTT. It yields the protein CASSVGAAQSSGNTIYF. Variable domain in full (rest from reference TRBV9 and TRBJ1-3): DSGVTQTPKHLITATGQRVTLRCSPRSGDLSVYWYQQSLDQGLQFLIQYYNGEERAKGNILERFSAQQFPDLHSELNLSSLELGDSALYFCASSVGAAQSSGNTIYFGEGSWLTVV.

V is TRBV5-6 and J is TRBJ2-5, with a weak D call TRBD1 (6 bases). The CDR3 extends over 18 amino acids. Per germline, CDR1 SGHDT and CDR2 YYEEEE. The V end was cut by 4 bases, the J end by 4 bases, with 26 bases between. As DNA, the CDR3 is TGTGCCAGCAGCCCGTCCCCCACTAACTACAGGGCATCAGAGACCCAGTACTTC. This translates into CASSPSPTNYRASETQYF.

The J gene is TRBJ1-5, the V gene TRBV27, with 7 bases fitting TRBD1. The CDR3 totals 16 residues. V dropped 5 bases and J dropped 1; count of bases not matched to a gene: 8. Germline CDR1 is MNHEY and CDR2 is SMNVEV (reference sequence). CDR3 sequence: CASSLKPGQSNQPQHF. Here the CDR3 DNA reads TGTGCCAGCAGTCTAAAACCGGGACAGAGCAATCAGCCCCAGCATTTT.

V usage is TRBV29-1 and J usage is TRBJ2-7; D might be TRBD1 (6 bases). Germline V gene lookup returns CDR1 SQVTM and CDR2 ANQGSEA. CDR3 length equals 12 residues. V was pared by 6 bases and J by 1 base, with 10 bases between. The CDR3 loop is CSVTGPSYEQYF. The CDR3 DNA reads TGCAGCGTCACAGGGCCTTCCTACGAGCAGTACTTC.

This sequence joins TRBV20-1 and TRBJ1-5; 11 bases map to TRBD1. After removal of 3 bases from V and 2 bases from J, the junction contained 9 bases not matched to a gene. CDR1 and CDR2 (germline): DFQATT, SNEGSKA (reference sequence). The CDR3 contains 17 residues. CDR3 in DNA: TGCAGTGCTAGTAGGGGGACAGGGGGGATGCGCAATCAGCCCCAGCATTTT. Protein product: CSASRGTGGMRNQPQHF.

The rearrangement uses TRBV11-1 and TRBJ2-7, with 9 nucleotides matching TRBD2. CDR1 and CDR2 from the germline V gene are SGHAT and FQDESV (reference sequence). The CDR3 has 13 residues. With V trimmed by 5 bases and J by 6 bases, 5 bases remained unmatched. The CDR3 sequence: CASSLGLAREQYF. The CDR3 DNA reads as TGTGCCAGCAGCCTGGGACTAGCCCGCGAGCAGTACTTC.